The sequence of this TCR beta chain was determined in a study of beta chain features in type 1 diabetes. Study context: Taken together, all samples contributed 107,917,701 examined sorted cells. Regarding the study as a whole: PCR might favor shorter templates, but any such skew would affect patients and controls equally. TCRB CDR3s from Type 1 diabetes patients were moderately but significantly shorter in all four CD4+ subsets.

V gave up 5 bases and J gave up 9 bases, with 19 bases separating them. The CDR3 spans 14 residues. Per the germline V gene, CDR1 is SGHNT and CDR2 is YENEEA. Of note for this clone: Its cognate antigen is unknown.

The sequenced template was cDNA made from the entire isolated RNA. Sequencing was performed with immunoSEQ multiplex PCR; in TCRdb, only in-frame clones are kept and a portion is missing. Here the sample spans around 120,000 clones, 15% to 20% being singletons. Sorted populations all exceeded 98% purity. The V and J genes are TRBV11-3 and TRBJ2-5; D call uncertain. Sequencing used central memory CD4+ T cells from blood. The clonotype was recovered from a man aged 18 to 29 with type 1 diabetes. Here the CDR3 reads CASSRGPLEPAQYF. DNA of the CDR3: TGTGCCAGCAGCCGAGGACCGCTAGAGCCGGCCCAGTACTTC.